This T cell receptor (beta chain) was captured in a study of T cell changes during pregnancy in multiple sclerosis. Profiled with immunoSEQ multiplex PCR; TCRdb holds only in-frame clones, not every one. The sample contains around 92,000 clones, approximately 92% of which appear only once. The CDR3 sequence is 14 residues long. The V end lost 7 bases, the J end lost 1 base, and 10 bases lay between the germline ends. Germline V gene data show CDR1 as MNHEY and CDR2 as SMNVEV (reference sequence). The clonotype comes from a female donor with multiple sclerosis, enrolled in a pregnancy study. The sample here was peripheral blood, taken in the first trimester of pregnancy. V and J are TRBV27 and TRBJ2-2; D not certain. CDR3 coding DNA: TGTGCCAGCACTTACGACTTGAACACCGGGGAGCTGTTTTTT. Translation gives CASTYDLNTGELFF.